The clone carrying this T cell receptor beta chain was found a few times. What it binds is not known. The data were taken from a study of T cells after yellow fever vaccination. Background on the study: Each low-cell-number fraction was prepared by means of SMART-Seq v4 Ultra Low Input. Notes on the study in general: Although the secondary response was weaker, it peaked faster, at day 5 versus 15. One caveat is that FACS-sorted repertoires could contain abundant clonotypes contaminating from the bulk population.

TCRdb independently ran MiXCR on the 5' RACE reads; one entry per CDR3 protein. The sample lists hundreds of thousands of distinct CDR3 sequences, approximately 13% occurring once. Trimming at V came to 2 bases and at J to 4 bases, leaving 3 bases not matched to a gene. Germline CDR1 and CDR2: SEHNR and FQNEAQ (reference sequence). The CDR3 loop spans 14 amino acids. This TCR derives from a man aged 25-45 years who received the YFV17D yellow fever vaccine. The chain employs TRBV7-9 and TRBJ2-7; 9 nucleotides match TRBD1. The sequences come from PBMCs, collected on the day of the yellow fever booster vaccination. The CDR3 DNA is TGTGCCAGCAGCTTACCGGACAGGGGTTACGAGCAGTACTTC. Its translation is CASSLPDRGYEQYF.